These 20 T cell receptor beta chains originate from one sample sequenced in a study of cytomegalovirus exposure and HLA in healthy donors. Primers for the PCR totalled 60 Vbeta and 13 Jbeta. The assay was immunoSEQ multiplex PCR, and TCRdb's table has in-frame clones only and misses some. The sample has around 280,000 clones, around 90% seen once. The material sequenced was PBMCs. The receptor set was obtained from a woman under 30 in good health and CMV-seronegative.

This clone was observed a single time. J is TRBJ1-1 and V is TRBV18; TRBD1 is a possible D gene (6 bases). Germline V lookup: CDR1 KGHSH, CDR2 LQKENI. The CDR3 runs to 15 residues. V was pared by 5 bases and J by 0 bases, with 13 bases between. The DNA for the CDR3 is TGTGCCAGCTCAATAGGGGGAGGGATGAACACTGAAGCTTTCTTT. Residues: CASSIGGGMNTEAFF. The complete variable domain, with remaining parts taken from reference TRBV18 and TRBJ1-1, reads NAGVMQNPRHLVRRRGQEARLRCSPMKGHSHVYWYRQLPEEGLKFMVYLQKENIIDESGMPKERFSAEFPKEGPSILRIQQVVRGDSAAYFCASSIGGGMNTEAFFGQGTRLTVV.

The CDR3 DNA reads TGTGCCAGCAGCGCCCGGACTAGCGGGGGGTTCCACAATGAGCAGTTCTTC. It codes for CASSARTSGGFHNEQFF. The chain joins TRBV11-3 to TRBJ2-1; TRBD2 matches at 14 bases. The junction had 8 bases not matched to a gene; V was cut back by 5 bases and J by 5 bases. This CDR3 spans 17 amino acids. Germline V gene sequence: CDR1 SGHNT, CDR2 YENEEA.

J is TRBJ1-5 and V is TRBV6-5; 8 bases map to TRBD1. Germline V lookup: CDR1 MNHEY, CDR2 SVGAGI. The CDR3 has 14 amino acids. Germline trimming cut 7 bases from V and 9 bases from J; bases unmatched to any gene: 11. The CDR3 is CASNAGGPAGPQHF. For the CDR3, the DNA is TGTGCCAGCAATGCAGGGGGCCCCGCGGGGCCCCAGCATTTT.

J is TRBJ1-2 and V is TRBV20-1; D is unresolved. The CDR3 is 11 amino acids. CDR1 and CDR2 from the germline V gene are DFQATT and SNEGSKA (reference sequence). V shed 2 bases and J shed 8 bases, with 9 bases lying between them. CDR3 loop: CSARTEEGYTF. DNA for the CDR3: TGCAGTGCTAGAACTGAGGAAGGCTACACCTTC.

The chain links TRBV19 to TRBJ1-2, with 7 bases matching TRBD1. Germline loops: CDR1 LNHDA, CDR2 SQIVND (reference sequence). J lost 3 bases, V lost 7 bases, and 11 bases had no gene match. This CDR3 has 15 amino acids. The CDR3 DNA is TGTGCCAGTACCCTATCAAGACAGGGACACTATGGCTACACCTTC. It specifies CASTLSRQGHYGYTF.

The rearrangement links TRBV7-2 to TRBJ2-3; D gene ambiguous. The CDR3 has 13 amino acids. The V gene's germline CDR1 is SGHTA and CDR2 FQGNSA. The V gene lost 2 bases and the J gene lost 1 base, with 4 bases spanning the gap. CDR3 sequence (DNA): TGTGCCAGCAGCTTACTTGGCACAGATACGCAGTATTTT. Translation gives CASSLLGTDTQYF. Full variable domain (remainder filled in from reference TRBV7-2 and TRBJ2-3): GAGVSQSPSNKVTEKGKDVELRCDPISGHTALYWYRQSLGQGLEFLIYFQGNSAPDKSGLPSDRFSAERTGGSVSTLTIQRTQQEDSAVYLCASSLLGTDTQYFGPGTRLTVL.

The rearrangement uses TRBV14 and TRBJ2-3, with 9 bases aligning to TRBD1. Germline V lookup: CDR1 SGHDN, CDR2 FVKESK. J was trimmed by 4 bases and V by 4 bases; bases with no gene match: 9. The CDR3 covers 16 residues. CDR3 in DNA: TGTGCCAGCAGCCTAATCGGGACAGGGACCGCAGATACGCAGTATTTT. Amino acids: CASSLIGTGTADTQYF.

Written as DNA, the CDR3 is TGTGCCAGCAGCGTAGAAGCGGGGGGCCCGGGCACCGGGGAGCTGTTTTTT. Protein product: CASSVEAGGPGTGELFF. This chain connects TRBV9 to TRBJ2-2; TRBD2 agrees at 9 bases. The CDR3 extends over 17 amino acids. The germline CDR1 and CDR2 sequences are SGDLS and YYNGEE. The V gene end was trimmed by 0 bases and the J gene end by 4 bases; junction bases not matched to a gene: 7. Full variable domain (remainder filled in from reference TRBV9 and TRBJ2-2): DSGVTQTPKHLITATGQRVTLRCSPRSGDLSVYWYQQSLDQGLQFLIQYYNGEERAKGNILERFSAQQFPDLHSELNLSSLELGDSALYFCASSVEAGGPGTGELFFGEGSRLTVL.

The V gene is TRBV6-1, the J gene TRBJ2-2, with D possibly matching TRBD2 (5 bases). CDR3 length: 15 amino acids. Germline lookup yields CDR1 MNHNS and CDR2 SASEGT. Between the trimmed V and J ends, which lost 6 bases and 3 bases, there was a span of 14 bases. The CDR3 spells CASREEVLHTGELFF. CDR3 in DNA: TGTGCCAGCAGGGAGGAGGTTTTACACACCGGGGAGCTGTTTTTT.

The chain is built from TRBV2 and TRBJ1-5; D call uncertain. Trimming took off 1 base at V and 0 bases at J, with 16 bases between the two ends. Germline V gene sequence: CDR1 SNHLY, CDR2 FYNNEI. CDR3 length equals 18 residues. The chain's CDR3 is CASSEVSLGRHSNQPQHF. The CDR3 bases are TGTGCCAGCAGTGAAGTCTCTTTAGGAAGACATAGCAATCAGCCCCAGCATTTT.

This clone was seen only once. This chain uses TRBV6-5 with TRBJ2-3; TRBD2 aligns across 13 bases. Germline CDR1 reads MNHEY; CDR2 reads SVGAGI. After removal of 4 bases from V and 6 bases from J, the junction contained 1 base not matched to a gene. The CDR3 has 14 amino acids. The CDR3 here is CASSLGLAGDTQYF. The CDR3 nucleotides are TGTGCCAGCAGTTTGGGACTAGCGGGGGATACGCAGTATTTT.

This chain uses TRBV4-1 with TRBJ2-7; TRBD1 might be the D (5 bases). Germline loops: CDR1 MGHRA, CDR2 YSYEKL. This CDR3 has 13 amino acids. V was trimmed by 0 bases and J by 6 bases, leaving 9 bases between them. CDR3 amino acids: CASSQEDSLEQYF. CDR3 DNA sequence: TGCGCCAGCAGCCAAGAAGACAGTCTCGAGCAGTACTTC.

This rearrangement joins TRBV4-1 to TRBJ1-1; TRBD1 is a possible D gene (5 bases). CDR1 MGHRA and CDR2 YSYEKL come from the germline V gene. The CDR3 sequence is 15 residues long. Between the trimmed V and J ends, which lost 8 bases and 1 base, there was a span of 17 bases. This CDR3 is CASRSWDSSNTEAFF. The CDR3 DNA follows: TGCGCCAGCCGCTCCTGGGACTCCTCGAACACTGAAGCTTTCTTT.

This rearrangement joins TRBV5-4 to TRBJ1-1, with TRBD1 identical over 7 bases. The germline V gene has CDR1 SGHNT and CDR2 YYREEE (reference sequence). The CDR3 is 15 amino acids. The ends lost 0 bases at V and 1 base at J; junction bases unmatched: 3. Here the CDR3 DNA reads TGTGCCAGCAGCTTGGACAGGACAGGGAACACTGAAGCTTTCTTT. Encoded protein: CASSLDRTGNTEAFF. Full variable domain (rest looked up from reference TRBV5-4 and TRBJ1-1): ETGVTQSPTHLIKTRGQQVTLRCSSQSGHNTVSWYQQALGQGPQFIFQYYREEENGRGNFPPRFSGLQFPNYSSELNVNALELDDSALYLCASSLDRTGNTEAFFGQGTRLTVV.

This clone was detected only once. The J gene is TRBJ2-5, the V gene TRBV30; 8 nucleotides match TRBD1. The CDR3 runs to 11 residues. Per the germline V gene, CDR1 is GTSNPN and CDR2 is SVGIG (reference sequence). The junction had 7 bases not matched to a gene; V was cut back by 5 bases and J by 11 bases. The CDR3 DNA sequence: TGTGCCTGGCAGGGGGCCTGGGAGCAGTACTTC. Residues: CAWQGAWEQYF.

The chain has TRBV27 and TRBJ1-2, with D perhaps TRBD1 (5 bases). V lost 5 bases to trimming and J lost 5 bases, with 15 bases between them. This CDR3 spans 14 amino acids. Germline V gene sequence: CDR1 MNHEY, CDR2 SMNVEV (reference sequence). CDR3 nucleotide sequence: TGTGCCAGCAGTGGTGGGGGGGGAAGATATGGCTACACCTTC. This codes for CASSGGGGRYGYTF.

The J gene is TRBJ2-3, the V gene TRBV7-3; D not resolved. The germline V gene has CDR1 SGHTA and CDR2 FQGTGA. Trimming removed 5 bases from V and 7 bases from J, with 13 bases in between. The CDR3 loop spans 13 amino acids. The CDR3 sequence is CASSRPEQHTQYF. CDR3 in DNA: TGTGCCAGCAGCCGTCCCGAACAGCATACGCAGTATTTT. Drawing the rest from reference TRBV7-3 and TRBJ2-3, the complete variable domain is GAGVSQTPSNKVTEKGKYVELRCDPISGHTALYWYRQSLGQGPEFLIYFQGTGAADDSGLPNDRFFAVRPEGSVSTLKIQRTERGDSAVYLCASSRPEQHTQYFGPGTRLTVL.

This chain links TRBV4-1 with TRBJ1-5; D remains ambiguous. The V end was cut by 4 bases, the J end by 1 base, with 14 bases between. The CDR3 has 16 residues. In germline, CDR1 is MGHRA, CDR2 YSYEKL. CDR3 in amino acids: CASSLSTGSSNQPQHF. CDR3 DNA: TGCGCCAGCAGCCTCTCCACCGGTAGCAGCAATCAGCCCCAGCATTTT.

The chain carries TRBV6-5 and TRBJ1-2; no clear D. Trimming pared 0 bases from V and 7 bases from J, leaving 9 bases between. Germline values: CDR1 MNHEY, CDR2 SVGAGI. This CDR3 has 13 residues. The CDR3 region is CASSYSRSPGYTF. CDR3 nucleotide sequence: TGTGCCAGCAGTTACTCGAGATCTCCTGGCTACACCTTC.

The V gene is TRBV6-1, the J gene TRBJ2-7; possibly TRBD1 for D (5 bases). Germline CDR1 MNHNS, CDR2 SASEGT. Deletions cut 7 bases from V and 2 bases from J, with 12 bases between. The CDR3 totals 13 residues. In nucleotides, the CDR3 is TGTGCCAGCACAAAACAGGTCACCTACGAGCAGTACTTC. It translates to CASTKQVTYEQYF.